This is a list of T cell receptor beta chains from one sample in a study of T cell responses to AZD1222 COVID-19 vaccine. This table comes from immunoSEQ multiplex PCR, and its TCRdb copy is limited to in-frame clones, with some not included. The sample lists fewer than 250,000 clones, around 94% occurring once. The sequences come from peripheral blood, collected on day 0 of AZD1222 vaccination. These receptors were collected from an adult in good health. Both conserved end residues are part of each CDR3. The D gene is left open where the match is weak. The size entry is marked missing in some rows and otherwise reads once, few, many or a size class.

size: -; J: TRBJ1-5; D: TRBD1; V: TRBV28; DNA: TGTGCCAGTACAGGGGATGGCAATCAGCCCCAGCATTTT; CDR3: CASTGDGNQPQHF
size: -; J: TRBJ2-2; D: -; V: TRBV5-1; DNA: TGCGCCAGCAGGGCAGGGCGGAACACCGGGGAGCTGTTTTTT; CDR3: CASRAGRNTGELFF
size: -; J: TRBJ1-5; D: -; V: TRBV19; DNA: TGTGCCAGTAGTATGAAGGCGTTGGAGCCCCAGCATTTT; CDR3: CASSMKALEPQHF
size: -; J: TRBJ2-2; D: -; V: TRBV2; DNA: TGTGCCAGCACTTTTAAACAGGCCTACACCGGGGAGCTGTTTTTT; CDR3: CASTFKQAYTGELFF
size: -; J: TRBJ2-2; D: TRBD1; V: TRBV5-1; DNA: TGCGCCAGCAGCCAATTGGACAGGAACCCGAACACCGGGGAGCTGTTTTTT; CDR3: CASSQLDRNPNTGELFF
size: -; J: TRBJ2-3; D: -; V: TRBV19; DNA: TGTGCCAGTACCGACCGGGACAAAAGAGATACGCAGTATTTT; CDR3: CASTDRDKRDTQYF
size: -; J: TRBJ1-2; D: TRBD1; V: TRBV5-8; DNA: TGTGCCAGCAGGGTTCAGGGGGGTTCGAGCTATGGCTACACCTTC; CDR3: CASRVQGGSSYGYTF
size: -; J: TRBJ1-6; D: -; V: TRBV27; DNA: TGTGCCAGCAGTTTTTTCGAGGATCCGGGGCATTCACCCCTCCACTTT; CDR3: CASSFFEDPGHSPLHF
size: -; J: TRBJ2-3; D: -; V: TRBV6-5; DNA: TGTGCCAGTATTGGGACTAGCACAGATACGCAGTATTTT; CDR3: CASIGTSTDTQYF
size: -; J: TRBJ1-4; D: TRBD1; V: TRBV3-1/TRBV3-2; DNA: TGTGCCAGCAGCACAGACCCCTTTTGGCAGGGGGAATCCGGAGAAAAACTGTTTTTT; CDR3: CASSTDPFWQGESGEKLFF
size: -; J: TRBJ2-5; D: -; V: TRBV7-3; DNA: TGTGCCAGCAGCTTAAATAGCCCCCCGGGCGAGACCCAGTACTTC; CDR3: CASSLNSPPGETQYF
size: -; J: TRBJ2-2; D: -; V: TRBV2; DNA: TGTGCCAGCAGTGCCGGGCCAGTGAACACCGGGGAGCTGTTTTTT; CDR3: CASSAGPVNTGELFF
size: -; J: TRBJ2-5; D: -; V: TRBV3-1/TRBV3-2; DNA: TGTGCCAGCGCGGGGAGGTTGGAGACCCAGTACTTC; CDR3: CASAGRLETQYF
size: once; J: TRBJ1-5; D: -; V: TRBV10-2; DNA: TGCGCCAGCAGAGCGCTGAGTAGCAATCAGCCCCAGCATTTT; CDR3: CASRALSSNQPQHF
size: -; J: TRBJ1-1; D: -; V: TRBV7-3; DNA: TGTGCCAGCAGCTTAATGGGGAGGGGCGGAACAGGTGAAGCTTTCTTT; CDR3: CASSLMGRGGTGEAFF
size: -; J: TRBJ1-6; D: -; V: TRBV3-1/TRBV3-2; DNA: TGTGCCAGCAGCAACAGCGACAGGAGGGATAATTCACCCCTCCACTTT; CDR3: CASSNSDRRDNSPLHF
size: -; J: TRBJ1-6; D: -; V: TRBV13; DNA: TGTGCCAGCAGCTTAACCACGTGGAGAGGGCAGGATTCACCCCTCCACTTT; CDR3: CASSLTTWRGQDSPLHF
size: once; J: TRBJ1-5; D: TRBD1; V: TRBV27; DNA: TGTGCCAGTAGGGACAGGGATCAGCCCCAGCATTTT; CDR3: CASRDRDQPQHF
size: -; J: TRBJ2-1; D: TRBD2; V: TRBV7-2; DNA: TGTGCCAGCAGCTTATCGGGGGGGCCGGATGAGCAGTTCTTC; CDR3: CASSLSGGPDEQFF
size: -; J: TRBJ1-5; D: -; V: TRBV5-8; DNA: TGTGCCAGCAGCTTACAGCCCCAGCATTTT; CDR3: CASSLQPQHF
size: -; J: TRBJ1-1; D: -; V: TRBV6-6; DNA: TGTGCCAGCAGGAGCGGAGGTGACGGCACTGAAGCTTTCTTT; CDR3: CASRSGGDGTEAFF
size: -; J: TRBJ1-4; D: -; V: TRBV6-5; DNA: TGTGCCAGCAGTTACCTGTCAGCAACTAATGAAAAACTGTTTTTT; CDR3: CASSYLSATNEKLFF
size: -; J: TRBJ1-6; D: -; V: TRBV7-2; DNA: TGTGCCAGCAGCTTGTTAAGGGGAAATTCACCCCTCCACTTT; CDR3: CASSLLRGNSPLHF
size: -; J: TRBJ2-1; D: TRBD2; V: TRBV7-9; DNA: TGTGCCAGCAGCCCGATGAGGGCTAGCGGGGGATTCAATGAGCAGTTCTTC; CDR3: CASSPMRASGGFNEQFF
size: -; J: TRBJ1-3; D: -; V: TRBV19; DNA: TGTGCCAGTAGTATAATTCGGACAGAAAAGTCTGGAAACACCATATATTTT; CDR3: CASSIIRTEKSGNTIYF
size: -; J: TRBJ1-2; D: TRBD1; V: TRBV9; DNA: TGTGCCAGCAGTCGGACAGGGGGCAACTTGTTCTATGGCTACACCTTC; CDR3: CASSRTGGNLFYGYTF
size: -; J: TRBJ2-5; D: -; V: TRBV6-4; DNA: TGTGCCAGCAGTGAGTCACTTCGAGAGACCCAGTACTTC; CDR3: CASSESLRETQYF
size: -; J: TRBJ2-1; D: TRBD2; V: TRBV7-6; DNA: TGTGCCAGCAGCTTAGCGGGACTAGCGTCCTCGGAGCAGTTCTTC; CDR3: CASSLAGLASSEQFF
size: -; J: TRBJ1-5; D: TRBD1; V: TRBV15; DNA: TGTGCCACCAGCAGAGAAGGGACAGTCAAGGGACAGCCCCAGCATTTT; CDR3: CATSREGTVKGQPQHF
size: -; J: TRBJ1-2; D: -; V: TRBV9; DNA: TGTGCCAGCAGCGTAGATGTGGGGCTAAATGGCTACACCTTC; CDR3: CASSVDVGLNGYTF
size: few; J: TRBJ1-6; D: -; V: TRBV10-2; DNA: TGCGCCAGCAGTGAGTCCCCAGTACAGGGTTGGAATTCACCCCTCCACTTT; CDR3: CASSESPVQGWNSPLHF
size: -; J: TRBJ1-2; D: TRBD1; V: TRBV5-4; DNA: TGTGCCAGCAGCTCAGGGACAGGGGTGGGCTACACCTTC; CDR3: CASSSGTGVGYTF
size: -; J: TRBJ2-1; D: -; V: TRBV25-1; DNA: TGTGCCAGCAGTTGGGCCTACAATGAGCAGTTCTTC; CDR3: CASSWAYNEQFF
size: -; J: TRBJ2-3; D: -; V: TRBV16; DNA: TGTGCCAGCAGCCAATTTCAGGGGTCGGATACGCAGTATTTT; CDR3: CASSQFQGSDTQYF
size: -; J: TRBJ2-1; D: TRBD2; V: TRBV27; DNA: TGTGCCAGCAGTCCCCGGCTAGCGGGGGCCTACAATGAGCAGTTCTTC; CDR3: CASSPRLAGAYNEQFF
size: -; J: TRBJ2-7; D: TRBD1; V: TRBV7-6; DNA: TGTGCCAGCAGCTTAGCTCCGGGACAGGGACCCTACGAGCAGTACTTC; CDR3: CASSLAPGQGPYEQYF
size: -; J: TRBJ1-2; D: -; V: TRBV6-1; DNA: TGTGCCAGCAGTGAAAGGGGGGTAAGCTATGGCTACACCTTC; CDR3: CASSERGVSYGYTF
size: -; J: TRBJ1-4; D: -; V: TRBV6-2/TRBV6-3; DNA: TGTGCCAGCAGTTCGCCAGCCAGGCATGAAAAACTGTTTTTT; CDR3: CASSSPARHEKLFF
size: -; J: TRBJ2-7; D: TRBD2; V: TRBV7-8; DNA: TGTGCCAGCAGCTACCTCGGGGGGGAAAAGCCCTACGAGCAGTACTTC; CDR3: CASSYLGGEKPYEQYF
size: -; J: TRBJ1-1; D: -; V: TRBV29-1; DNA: TGCAGCGTGGGACGGGTTATGAACACTGAAGCTTTCTTT; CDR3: CSVGRVMNTEAFF
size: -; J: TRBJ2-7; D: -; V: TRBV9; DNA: TGTGCCAGCAGCGGGGGAAGGCAGGGGTCCTACGAGCAGTACTTC; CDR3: CASSGGRQGSYEQYF
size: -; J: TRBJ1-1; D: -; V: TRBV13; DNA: TGTGCCAGCAGCTCGAGGGTAGTGGTGAACACTGAAGCTTTCTTT; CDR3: CASSSRVVVNTEAFF
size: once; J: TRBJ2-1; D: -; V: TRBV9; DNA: TGTGCCAGCAGCGTAGACGGTGGCCCTCACAATGAGCAGTTCTTC; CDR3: CASSVDGGPHNEQFF
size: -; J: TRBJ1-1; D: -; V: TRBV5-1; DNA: TGCGCCAGCAGCTTGGAGGACAGTCAGCCGTTACGGACTGAAGCTTTCTTT; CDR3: CASSLEDSQPLRTEAFF